This paragraph reports one T cell receptor beta chain. Its antigen is currently unknown. This sample is drawn from a study of cytomegalovirus exposure and HLA in healthy donors. Study-level results: The authors reported that TCR beta sequences could predict HLA-A and HLA-B alleles. These predictions were accurate for most subjects in the first cohort.

PCR used 60 Vbeta primers and 13 Jbeta primers. Libraries were prepared by immunoSEQ multiplex PCR; TCRdb keeps only in-frame clonotypes and omits some of them. Its table records tens of thousands of clones. CDR1 and CDR2 from the germline V gene are MNHEY and SVGAGI. This CDR3 comprises 15 residues. The germline V and J ends were trimmed by 6 bases and 0 bases, with 12 bases remaining between them. J is TRBJ1-5 and V is TRBV6-5; unclear D gene. What was sequenced was PBMCs. The TCR comes from a man in his forties in good health and CMV-seropositive. CDR3 in amino acids: CASSPFINSNQPQHF. Written as DNA, the CDR3 is TGTGCCAGCAGCCCTTTTATTAATAGCAATCAGCCCCAGCATTTT.